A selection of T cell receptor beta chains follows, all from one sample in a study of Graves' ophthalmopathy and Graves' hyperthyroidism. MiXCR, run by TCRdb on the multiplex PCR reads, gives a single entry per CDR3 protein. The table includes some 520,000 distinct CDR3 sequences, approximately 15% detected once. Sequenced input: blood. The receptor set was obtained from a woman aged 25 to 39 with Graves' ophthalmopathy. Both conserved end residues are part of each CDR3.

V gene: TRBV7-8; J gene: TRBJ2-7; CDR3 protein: CASSFGTSVYEQYF
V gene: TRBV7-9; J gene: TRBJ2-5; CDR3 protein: CASSNRGETQYF
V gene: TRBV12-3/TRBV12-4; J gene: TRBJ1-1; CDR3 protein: CASTSWGRYTEAFF
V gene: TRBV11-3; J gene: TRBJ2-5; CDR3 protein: CASSSELGQETQYF
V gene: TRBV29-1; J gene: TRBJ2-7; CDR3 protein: CSVGGTGGRSSYEQYF
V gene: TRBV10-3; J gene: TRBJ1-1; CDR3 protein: CAISDWGDTEAFF
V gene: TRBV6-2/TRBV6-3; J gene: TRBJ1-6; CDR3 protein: CASRARGDSPLHF
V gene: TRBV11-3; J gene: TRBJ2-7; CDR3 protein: CASSLFDRPEQYF
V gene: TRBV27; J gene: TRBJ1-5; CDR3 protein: CASRLTGNNQPQHF
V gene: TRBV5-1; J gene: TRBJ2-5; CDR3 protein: CASSSRQALRETQYF
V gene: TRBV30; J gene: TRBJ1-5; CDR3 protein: CAWSLTGGNQPQHF
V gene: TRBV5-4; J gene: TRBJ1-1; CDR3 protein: CASSLQTGTATEAFF
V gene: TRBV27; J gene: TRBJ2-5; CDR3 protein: CASSLDRGDDQYF
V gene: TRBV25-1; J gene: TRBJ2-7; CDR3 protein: CASAGGYYTSYEQYF
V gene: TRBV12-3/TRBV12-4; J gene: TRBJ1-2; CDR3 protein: CASSPRTEWGGYTF
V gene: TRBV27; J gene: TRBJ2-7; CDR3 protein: CASSSNRESYF
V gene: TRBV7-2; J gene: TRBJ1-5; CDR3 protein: CASSLVGGEQPQHF
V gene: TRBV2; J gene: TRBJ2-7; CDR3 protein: CASSDWQTPYEQYF
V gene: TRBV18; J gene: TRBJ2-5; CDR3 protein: CASSSQPGRGQETQYF
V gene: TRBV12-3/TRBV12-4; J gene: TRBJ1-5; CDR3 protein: CASSLGDYQPQHF
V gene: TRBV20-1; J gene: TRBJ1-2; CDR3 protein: CSGESGQYYGYTF
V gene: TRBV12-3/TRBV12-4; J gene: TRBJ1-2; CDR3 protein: CASSTDILGFSTGYTF